Listed below are T cell receptor beta chains from one sample, sequenced in a study of control samples from healthy donors and cancer patients. The assay was immunoSEQ multiplex PCR, and TCRdb's table has in-frame clones only and misses some. The sample holds about 180,000 clones; approximately 91% are singletons and the top ten take about 2.1%. The source material was blood. The receptors originated from a woman in her thirties or forties in good health. Each CDR3 is given with its conserved first and last residue. A D gene is named only where the DNA matches it firmly. Size values are once, few and many counts, or a class for expanded clones, and some rows have none.

CDR3nt: TGCGCCAGCAGCCAATCTCCCCGGGGTGAGCAGTTCTTC
CDR3aa: CASSQSPRGEQFF
v_gene: TRBV5-1
len: 13
j_gene: TRBJ2-1
d_gene: NA
abundance: NA

CDR3nt: TGTGCCAGCAGTGAGGACAGGGCCGTGAGCACTGAAGCTTTCTTT
CDR3aa: CASSEDRAVSTEAFF
v_gene: TRBV28
len: 15
j_gene: TRBJ1-1
d_gene: TRBD1
abundance: NA

CDR3nt: TGTGCCAGCAGCGCCGACCCCAACTACGAGCAGTACTTC
CDR3aa: CASSADPNYEQYF
v_gene: TRBV5-4
len: 13
j_gene: TRBJ2-7
d_gene: NA
abundance: once

CDR3nt: TGTGCAAGTCGTCGTTGCCTCCTCAACACTGAAGCTTTCTTT
CDR3aa: CASRRCLLNTEAFF
v_gene: TRBV12-2
len: 14
j_gene: TRBJ1-1
d_gene: NA
abundance: NA

CDR3nt: TGTGCCACCAGTTTTGATGGACAACCTTTCGAAAGCAGGGCCTCAGTTTATGGCTACACCTTC
CDR3aa: CATSFDGQPFESRASVYGYTF
v_gene: TRBV24-1
len: 21
j_gene: TRBJ1-2
d_gene: NA
abundance: NA

CDR3nt: TGTGCCAGCAGCCAACAGGGGGGGTCGAACACTGAAGCTTTCTTT
CDR3aa: CASSQQGGSNTEAFF
v_gene: TRBV7-8
len: 15
j_gene: TRBJ1-1
d_gene: TRBD1
abundance: NA

CDR3nt: TGTGCCAGCAGTTACAGGCCGGAGGGCAGGGGAATCTCCTACGAGCAGTACTTC
CDR3aa: CASSYRPEGRGISYEQYF
v_gene: TRBV6-2/TRBV6-3
len: 18
j_gene: TRBJ2-7
d_gene: NA
abundance: NA

CDR3nt: TGCGCCAGCAGCGGACACACTAGCGGATTGGGGGAGCTGTTTTTT
CDR3aa: CASSGHTSGLGELFF
v_gene: TRBV5-1
len: 15
j_gene: TRBJ2-2
d_gene: TRBD2
abundance: NA

CDR3nt: TGTGCCAGTAGTATGGAGACTAGCGGGGGGGCCGTAACAGATACGCAGTATTTT
CDR3aa: CASSMETSGGAVTDTQYF
v_gene: TRBV19
len: 18
j_gene: TRBJ2-3
d_gene: TRBD2
abundance: NA

CDR3nt: TGTGCCAGCAGCGCGGCAGGGTCGTTCTATGGCTACACCTTC
CDR3aa: CASSAAGSFYGYTF
v_gene: TRBV9
len: 14
j_gene: TRBJ1-2
d_gene: NA
abundance: NA

CDR3nt: TGTGCCAGCAGTTCCCCCACGAGGAATCAGCCCCAGCATTTT
CDR3aa: CASSSPTRNQPQHF
v_gene: TRBV6-5
len: 14
j_gene: TRBJ1-5
d_gene: NA
abundance: NA

CDR3nt: TGTGCCAGCAAGGCCCCGAACACCGGGGAGCTGTTTTTT
CDR3aa: CASKAPNTGELFF
v_gene: TRBV6-4
len: 13
j_gene: TRBJ2-2
d_gene: NA
abundance: NA

CDR3nt: TGTGCCAGCAGGAAGCGGACTAGCGGATCAGATACGCAGTATTTT
CDR3aa: CASRKRTSGSDTQYF
v_gene: TRBV2
len: 15
j_gene: TRBJ2-3
d_gene: TRBD2
abundance: NA

CDR3nt: TGTGCCACCAGCAGAGAGTGGACAGGGGGGTACGAGCAGTACTTC
CDR3aa: CATSREWTGGYEQYF
v_gene: TRBV15
len: 15
j_gene: TRBJ2-7
d_gene: TRBD1
abundance: NA

CDR3nt: TGTGCCAGCAGCCCGCCGGGCGGGGGAGCCAAAAACATTCAGTACTTC
CDR3aa: CASSPPGGGAKNIQYF
v_gene: TRBV13
len: 16
j_gene: TRBJ2-4
d_gene: TRBD2
abundance: once

CDR3nt: TGTGCCAGCAGCCGGGACTCCAACTATGGCTACACCTTC
CDR3aa: CASSRDSNYGYTF
v_gene: TRBV5-5
len: 13
j_gene: TRBJ1-2
d_gene: NA
abundance: NA

CDR3nt: TGTGCCAGCAGCCAAGATAGGGCAGGGTATAGCATTCAGTACTTC
CDR3aa: CASSQDRAGYSIQYF
v_gene: TRBV4-2
len: 15
j_gene: TRBJ2-4
d_gene: NA
abundance: NA

CDR3nt: TGTGCCAGCAGCGATACTAGCGGGGGCCCGAACACCGGGGAGCTGTTTTTT
CDR3aa: CASSDTSGGPNTGELFF
v_gene: TRBV7-3
len: 17
j_gene: TRBJ2-2
d_gene: TRBD2
abundance: NA

CDR3nt: TGTGCCAGCAGTGACAGGGTAGGAAACACCATATATTTT
CDR3aa: CASSDRVGNTIYF
v_gene: TRBV6-1
len: 13
j_gene: TRBJ1-3
d_gene: NA
abundance: NA

CDR3nt: TGTGCCAGCACACACATAGCAAGAACCTACGAGCAGTACTTC
CDR3aa: CASTHIARTYEQYF
v_gene: TRBV11-2
len: 14
j_gene: TRBJ2-7
d_gene: NA
abundance: NA

CDR3nt: TGTGCCAGCAGCTTGCTGATGTCAGGGACCCATTACGAGCAGTACTTC
CDR3aa: CASSLLMSGTHYEQYF
v_gene: TRBV5-6
len: 16
j_gene: TRBJ2-7
d_gene: NA
abundance: NA

CDR3nt: TGTGCCAGCAGCTTAATTCGTGGACAGGGAACCGGGGAGCTGTTTTTT
CDR3aa: CASSLIRGQGTGELFF
v_gene: TRBV13
len: 16
j_gene: TRBJ2-2
d_gene: TRBD1
abundance: NA

CDR3nt: TGTGCCAGCATAGGACAGATTAATTCACCCCTCCACTTT
CDR3aa: CASIGQINSPLHF
v_gene: TRBV2
len: 13
j_gene: TRBJ1-6
d_gene: NA
abundance: NA

CDR3nt: TGTGCCAGCAGCCTCACTTCAACTAATGAAAAACTGTTTTTT
CDR3aa: CASSLTSTNEKLFF
v_gene: TRBV11-1
len: 14
j_gene: TRBJ1-4
d_gene: NA
abundance: once

CDR3nt: TGTGCCAGCAGCTCGAGGACCAGGGGAATTCCCGGGGAGCTGTTTTTT
CDR3aa: CASSSRTRGIPGELFF
v_gene: TRBV7-4
len: 16
j_gene: TRBJ2-2
d_gene: NA
abundance: NA

CDR3nt: TGTGCCAGCAGCTTAACGGGGCGGGCTAGCGCGAACACCGGGGAGCTGTTTTTT
CDR3aa: CASSLTGRASANTGELFF
v_gene: TRBV7-3
len: 18
j_gene: TRBJ2-2
d_gene: NA
abundance: few

CDR3nt: TGCGCCAGCAGCCCCGACGCTGAAGAGACCCAGTACTTC
CDR3aa: CASSPDAEETQYF
v_gene: TRBV4-1
len: 13
j_gene: TRBJ2-5
d_gene: NA
abundance: NA

CDR3nt: TGTGCCAGCAGTACCGGGACTAGCCGTGAGCAGTTCTTC
CDR3aa: CASSTGTSREQFF
v_gene: TRBV7-2
len: 13
j_gene: TRBJ2-1
d_gene: TRBD2
abundance: NA

CDR3nt: TGTGCCATCAGCCGGGGAGGGACAGGGGACTCACCCCTCCACTTT
CDR3aa: CAISRGGTGDSPLHF
v_gene: TRBV10-3
len: 15
j_gene: TRBJ1-6
d_gene: TRBD1
abundance: NA

CDR3nt: TGTGCCAGCAGTGATCTAGCGGGGATCGGGACCCAGTACTTC
CDR3aa: CASSDLAGIGTQYF
v_gene: TRBV2
len: 14
j_gene: TRBJ2-5
d_gene: TRBD2
abundance: NA

CDR3nt: TGTGCCAGCAGCGCCGGCTCGGGAAAACTGTTTTTT
CDR3aa: CASSAGSGKLFF
v_gene: TRBV11-2
len: 12
j_gene: TRBJ1-4
d_gene: NA
abundance: NA

CDR3nt: TGTGCCAGCAGGTCACAGGGGATGGGCAATCAGCCCCAGCATTTT
CDR3aa: CASRSQGMGNQPQHF
v_gene: TRBV27
len: 15
j_gene: TRBJ1-5
d_gene: TRBD1
abundance: NA

CDR3nt: TGTGCCAGCAGCCCCGGACAGGGGGCTATGAAAGCTTTCTTT
CDR3aa: CASSPGQGAMKAFF
v_gene: TRBV7-3
len: 14
j_gene: TRBJ1-1
d_gene: TRBD1
abundance: NA

CDR3nt: TGTGCCAGCAGCTTAGGACTGGATCAGCCCCAGCATTTT
CDR3aa: CASSLGLDQPQHF
v_gene: TRBV13
len: 13
j_gene: TRBJ1-5
d_gene: NA
abundance: NA

CDR3nt: TGCAGTGCTAGTGGACTAGCGGGGAAGATTAAAGGCACAGATACGCAGTATTTT
CDR3aa: CSASGLAGKIKGTDTQYF
v_gene: TRBV20-1
len: 18
j_gene: TRBJ2-3
d_gene: TRBD2
abundance: NA

CDR3nt: TGTGCCAGTAGAGGCGGACAGACACAAGAGACCCAGTACTTC
CDR3aa: CASRGGQTQETQYF
v_gene: TRBV19
len: 14
j_gene: TRBJ2-5
d_gene: NA
abundance: NA

CDR3nt: TGCGCCAGCAGCTTAGTCCCGGACACTGAAGCTTTCTTT
CDR3aa: CASSLVPDTEAFF
v_gene: TRBV5-1
len: 13
j_gene: TRBJ1-1
d_gene: NA
abundance: NA

CDR3nt: TGTGCCAGCAGCTTGGGGTCCCAAGAGACCCAGTACTTC
CDR3aa: CASSLGSQETQYF
v_gene: TRBV5-8
len: 13
j_gene: TRBJ2-5
d_gene: NA
abundance: NA

CDR3nt: TGTGCCAGCAGCTTCCCGGATATTGAGACCCAGTACTTC
CDR3aa: CASSFPDIETQYF
v_gene: TRBV5-6
len: 13
j_gene: TRBJ2-5
d_gene: NA
abundance: NA

CDR3nt: TGTGCCAGTGGCCGGGGGGGGGCCTCCTTCCCCGAGCAGTACTTC
CDR3aa: CASGRGGASFPEQYF
v_gene: TRBV19
len: 15
j_gene: TRBJ2-7
d_gene: TRBD2
abundance: once

CDR3nt: TGTGCCAGCATCATGACACAGGGGGCGGAGCTGTTTTTT
CDR3aa: CASIMTQGAELFF
v_gene: TRBV6-1
len: 13
j_gene: TRBJ2-2
d_gene: TRBD1
abundance: NA

CDR3nt: TGTGCCAGCAGCCCCGGTGGACCGAGCTCCTACAATGAGCAGTTCTTC
CDR3aa: CASSPGGPSSYNEQFF
v_gene: TRBV3-1/TRBV3-2
len: 16
j_gene: TRBJ2-1
d_gene: NA
abundance: few

CDR3nt: TGCGCCAGCAGCCTTGGGGGGACAGGCGAGTCACCCCTCCACTTT
CDR3aa: CASSLGGTGESPLHF
v_gene: TRBV5-1
len: 15
j_gene: TRBJ1-6
d_gene: TRBD1
abundance: NA

CDR3nt: TGTGCCAGTGGAGCGGGGACAGTGAATTCACCCCTCCACTTT
CDR3aa: CASGAGTVNSPLHF
v_gene: TRBV19
len: 14
j_gene: TRBJ1-6
d_gene: TRBD1
abundance: NA

CDR3nt: TGCAGCGTTGAAGGGACGCGGACCAACACCGGGGAGCTGTTTTTT
CDR3aa: CSVEGTRTNTGELFF
v_gene: TRBV29-1
len: 15
j_gene: TRBJ2-2
d_gene: NA
abundance: NA

CDR3nt: TGTGCCAGCAGCCCCAGTCCCAGAGATACGCAGTATTTT
CDR3aa: CASSPSPRDTQYF
v_gene: TRBV7-2
len: 13
j_gene: TRBJ2-3
d_gene: NA
abundance: NA

CDR3nt: TGTGCCAGTCTATTGGAGCTCACAGATACGCAGTATTTT
CDR3aa: CASLLELTDTQYF
v_gene: TRBV6-5
len: 13
j_gene: TRBJ2-3
d_gene: NA
abundance: NA

CDR3nt: TGTGCCAGCTCCCCGGGACAGGGGGCAGGGAACTATGGCTACACCTTC
CDR3aa: CASSPGQGAGNYGYTF
v_gene: TRBV18
len: 16
j_gene: TRBJ1-2
d_gene: TRBD1
abundance: few

CDR3nt: TGTGCCAGCAGCGCCGGACAGTTCTACTATGGCTACACCTTC
CDR3aa: CASSAGQFYYGYTF
v_gene: TRBV7-9
len: 14
j_gene: TRBJ1-2
d_gene: NA
abundance: NA

CDR3nt: TGTGCCAGCAGCTTAGAGGAGGGCGGGCACACAGATACGCAGTATTTT
CDR3aa: CASSLEEGGHTDTQYF
v_gene: TRBV7-2
len: 16
j_gene: TRBJ2-3
d_gene: NA
abundance: NA